This is a list of T cell receptor beta chains from one sample in a study of blood T cells in healthy people across ages. TCRdb re-called the 5' RACE reads through MiXCR, storing one row per CDR3 protein. The table shows about 830,000 distinct CDR3 sequences, with under 80% occurring only once. The source material was blood. The source is a man aged 30-40 years in good health. The CDR3 runs from the conserved cysteine through the conserved F or W. Each record gives: D gene, V gene, J gene, clone size, CDR3 DNA, CDR3 protein. The D gene is left open where the match is weak. Only some rows state a clone size, as once, few, many or a class for expanded clones.

D: NA
V: TRBV5-1
J: TRBJ2-5
size: few
DNA: TGCGCCAGCAGCTTACAGGGCTCCCAAGAGACCCAGTACTTC
CDR3: CASSLQGSQETQYF

D: NA
V: TRBV24-1
J: TRBJ2-5
size: NA
DNA: TGTGCCACCAGTGACAGGGAGACCCAGTACTTC
CDR3: CATSDRETQYF

D: NA
V: TRBV6-5
J: TRBJ2-3
size: NA
DNA: TGTGCCAGCAGTTACAGGCCTCAAGGAGATACGCAGTATTTT
CDR3: CASSYRPQGDTQYF

D: TRBD2
V: TRBV5-4
J: TRBJ2-3
size: NA
DNA: TGTGCCAGCAGCCGACTAGCGGAAAGCACAGATACGCAGTATTTT
CDR3: CASSRLAESTDTQYF

D: TRBD2
V: TRBV20-1
J: TRBJ2-1
size: NA
DNA: TGCAGTGCTAGAGATGGGTCCAGCGGGGGGGCTAAGGATGAGCAGTTCTTC
CDR3: CSARDGSSGGAKDEQFF

D: NA
V: TRBV20-1
J: TRBJ2-7
size: NA
DNA: TGCAGTGCCGATTACAGGGAAGAGGTGGACGAGCAGTACTTC
CDR3: CSADYREEVDEQYF

D: NA
V: TRBV12-3/TRBV12-4
J: TRBJ2-6
size: NA
DNA: TGTGCCAGCAGTAGGACCTCTGGGGCCAACGTCCTGACTTTC
CDR3: CASSRTSGANVLTF

D: TRBD1
V: TRBV6-2/TRBV6-3
J: TRBJ2-7
size: NA
DNA: TGTGCCAGCAGTCCCACAGGGGGCTCGTTCTACGAGCAGTACTTC
CDR3: CASSPTGGSFYEQYF

D: TRBD1
V: TRBV27
J: TRBJ2-7
size: few
DNA: TGTGCCAGCAGGTTGACAGGGGGCGGTTCCTACGAGCAGTACTTC
CDR3: CASRLTGGGSYEQYF

D: NA
V: TRBV4-3
J: TRBJ2-6
size: NA
DNA: TGCGCCAGCAGCCAAGCCTTCCCCAACGTCCTGACTTTC
CDR3: CASSQAFPNVLTF

D: NA
V: TRBV27
J: TRBJ2-5
size: NA
DNA: TGTGCCAGCAGAGACCTTAGCGGCGAAGAGACCCAGTACTTC
CDR3: CASRDLSGEETQYF

D: NA
V: TRBV7-8
J: TRBJ1-6
size: NA
DNA: TGTGCCAGCAGCCTCGGGACAAAGTCACCCCTCCACTTT
CDR3: CASSLGTKSPLHF

D: NA
V: TRBV7-8
J: TRBJ2-3
size: few
DNA: TGTGCCAGCAGCTCAAGTTCAGATACGCAGTATTTT
CDR3: CASSSSSDTQYF

D: TRBD1
V: TRBV7-2
J: TRBJ2-1
size: few
DNA: TGTGCCAGCCGGGACAGGGGGCACAATGAGCAGTTCTTC
CDR3: CASRDRGHNEQFF

D: TRBD1
V: TRBV7-2
J: TRBJ1-2
size: NA
DNA: TGTGCCAGCAGCTCGATCCGGGACAGGGCCTATGGCTACACCTTC
CDR3: CASSSIRDRAYGYTF

D: TRBD2
V: TRBV27
J: TRBJ2-5
size: once
DNA: TGTGCCAGCAGTTTAGAGCGGGGGGGCCTGGAGACCCAGTACTTC
CDR3: CASSLERGGLETQYF

D: NA
V: TRBV7-2
J: TRBJ1-5
size: NA
DNA: TGTGCCAGCAGCCCGAGCCCTGGATCAGATCAGCCCCAGCATTTT
CDR3: CASSPSPGSDQPQHF

D: NA
V: TRBV28
J: TRBJ1-5
size: once
DNA: TGTGCCAGCAGTTTTGAGACAGCCTCTATAATGGCCTATCAGCCCCAGCATTTT
CDR3: CASSFETASIMAYQPQHF

D: NA
V: TRBV5-1
J: TRBJ2-1
size: few
DNA: TGCGCCAGCAGCTTGGGGGGCCGGGAGCAGTTCTTC
CDR3: CASSLGGREQFF

D: NA
V: TRBV7-2
J: TRBJ2-7
size: few
DNA: TGTGCCAGCAGCTTAGCGGGGAGCTCCTACAATGAGCAGTACTTC
CDR3: CASSLAGSSYNEQYF

D: NA
V: TRBV29-1
J: TRBJ1-2
size: NA
DNA: TGCAGCGTTGTAGGGACGGATGGCTACACCTTC
CDR3: CSVVGTDGYTF

D: NA
V: TRBV5-1
J: TRBJ2-7
size: NA
DNA: TGCGCCAGCAGCTTGGTGGGCAGGGATGATGGAAGTGAGCAGTACTTC
CDR3: CASSLVGRDDGSEQYF

D: NA
V: TRBV18
J: TRBJ2-5
size: NA
DNA: TGTGCCAGCTCACCACTAGGCGGGGTTGAGGAGACCCAGTACTTC
CDR3: CASSPLGGVEETQYF

D: TRBD1
V: TRBV11-1
J: TRBJ2-6
size: NA
DNA: TGTGCCAGCAGCTTTTTGGTCGGCGGACAGGGGGACTCTGGGGCCAACGTCCTGACTTTC
CDR3: CASSFLVGGQGDSGANVLTF

D: NA
V: TRBV29-1
J: TRBJ2-7
size: NA
DNA: TGCAGCGTTGGTGGTCTGGCGAGCTCCTACGAGCAGTACTTC
CDR3: CSVGGLASSYEQYF

D: NA
V: TRBV28
J: TRBJ1-5
size: NA
DNA: TGTGCCAGCACCGAAGGACGGAACAATCAGCCCCAGCATTTT
CDR3: CASTEGRNNQPQHF

D: TRBD1
V: TRBV7-2
J: TRBJ2-7
size: few
DNA: TGTGCCAGCAGCTCCCTGAACAGGGGGCTCGCGCACGAGCAGTACTTC
CDR3: CASSSLNRGLAHEQYF

D: NA
V: TRBV7-2
J: TRBJ2-5
size: NA
DNA: TGTGCCAGCAGCTTGAGACAGAAGCAAGAGACCCAGTACTTC
CDR3: CASSLRQKQETQYF

D: TRBD1
V: TRBV20-1
J: TRBJ2-5
size: NA
DNA: TGCAGTGCTAGAATACAGACAGGGTGGATAGAGACCCAGTACTTC
CDR3: CSARIQTGWIETQYF

D: NA
V: TRBV20-1
J: TRBJ1-5
size: few
DNA: TGCAGTGCTAGGATCCAGCTTACTAGCAATCAGCCCCAGCATTTT
CDR3: CSARIQLTSNQPQHF

D: NA
V: TRBV27
J: TRBJ1-6
size: NA
DNA: TGTGCCAGCACTTTGGGGTTGCGTAATTCACCCCTCCACTTT
CDR3: CASTLGLRNSPLHF

D: TRBD1
V: TRBV25-1
J: TRBJ2-7
size: once
DNA: TGTGCCATCGGACAGGGTCCCCACGAGCAGTACTTC
CDR3: CAIGQGPHEQYF

D: NA
V: TRBV14
J: TRBJ2-5
size: NA
DNA: TGTGCCAGCAGCCACCGTTTAGAGACCCAGTACTTC
CDR3: CASSHRLETQYF

D: NA
V: TRBV15
J: TRBJ2-1
size: NA
DNA: TGTGCCACCAGCAGAGTTGGGGGGTTGTCGGATGAGCAGTTCTTC
CDR3: CATSRVGGLSDEQFF

D: NA
V: TRBV9
J: TRBJ2-4
size: NA
DNA: TGTGCCAGCAGCGCGCCTCCAGGGGGGCCGTTACATGAGCAGTACTTC
CDR3: CASSAPPGGPLHEQYF

D: NA
V: TRBV5-1
J: TRBJ2-1
size: few
DNA: TGCGCCAGCAGCTCCAAGGGCAATGAGCAGTTCTTC
CDR3: CASSSKGNEQFF

D: NA
V: TRBV7-9
J: TRBJ2-7
size: NA
DNA: TGTGCCAGCAGCTTAGAAGGGGCGATGGCCTACGAGCAGTACTTC
CDR3: CASSLEGAMAYEQYF

D: NA
V: TRBV3-1
J: TRBJ2-4
size: NA
DNA: TGTGCCAGCAGCCAAGATTCCGGACTAAACATTCAGTACTTC
CDR3: CASSQDSGLNIQYF

D: TRBD1
V: TRBV5-8
J: TRBJ2-5
size: NA
DNA: TGTGCCAGCAGTCCCGGACAGGGTGAATGGGAGACCCAGTACTTC
CDR3: CASSPGQGEWETQYF

D: NA
V: TRBV20-1
J: TRBJ2-3
size: NA
DNA: TGCAGTGCTCAACACACAGATACGCAGTATTTT
CDR3: CSAQHTDTQYF

D: TRBD1
V: TRBV6-9
J: TRBJ1-1
size: NA
DNA: TGTGCCACCGACCGGGACAGGGGGCTAGTAGAAGCTTTCTTT
CDR3: CATDRDRGLVEAFF

D: TRBD1
V: TRBV12-3/TRBV12-4
J: TRBJ2-7
size: NA
DNA: TGTGCCAGCAGAGAGACAGGGACCTCCTACGAGCAGTACTTC
CDR3: CASRETGTSYEQYF

D: NA
V: TRBV6-5
J: TRBJ2-1
size: NA
DNA: TGTGCCAGCAGTTCACGGGACCAGCAGTTCTTC
CDR3: CASSSRDQQFF

D: NA
V: TRBV15
J: TRBJ1-2
size: NA
DNA: TGTGCCACCAGCGGGGGCGGGAGGACTAACTATGGCTACACCTTC
CDR3: CATSGGGRTNYGYTF

D: NA
V: TRBV20-1
J: TRBJ2-3
size: few
DNA: TGCAGTGCTAGAGGCGGGTCGACTAGCACAGATACGCAGTATTTT
CDR3: CSARGGSTSTDTQYF

D: NA
V: TRBV7-9
J: TRBJ2-5
size: few
DNA: TGTGCCAGCAGCCTCAATTACGACACCTTTTACCAAGAGACCCAGTACTTC
CDR3: CASSLNYDTFYQETQYF

D: TRBD1
V: TRBV3-1
J: TRBJ1-5
size: NA
DNA: TGCGCCAGCAGCCAAGAAGAAGGGGGACAGTGCAATCAGCCCCAGCATTTT
CDR3: CASSQEEGGQCNQPQHF

D: NA
V: TRBV10-3
J: TRBJ2-7
size: NA
DNA: TGTGCCATCAGTCCCAAACATGGGGATGAGCAGTACTTC
CDR3: CAISPKHGDEQYF

D: NA
V: TRBV20-1
J: TRBJ1-6
size: NA
DNA: TGCAGTGCTAGAGACCAGAGACTCGCCCTCCACTTT
CDR3: CSARDQRLALHF

D: TRBD1
V: TRBV12-3/TRBV12-4
J: TRBJ1-2
size: few
DNA: TGTGCCAGCAGCTGGGACAGAGACTATGGCTACACCTTC
CDR3: CASSWDRDYGYTF

D: TRBD2
V: TRBV6-2/TRBV6-3
J: TRBJ2-7
size: NA
DNA: TGTGCCAGCAGTTACAGCCTAGCGGGGGGGCGCGGCTCCTACAATGAGCAGTACTTC
CDR3: CASSYSLAGGRGSYNEQYF

D: TRBD2
V: TRBV28
J: TRBJ2-2
size: NA
DNA: TGTGCCAGCAGCTCCATCAAGCGGGGCCCGAACACCGGGGAGCTGTTTTTT
CDR3: CASSSIKRGPNTGELFF

D: TRBD1
V: TRBV28
J: TRBJ2-5
size: NA
DNA: TGTGCCAGCAGTCCACCCGGGACAGTGGCCGAAGGGGCCCAGTACTTC
CDR3: CASSPPGTVAEGAQYF

D: NA
V: TRBV4-3
J: TRBJ2-1
size: NA
DNA: TGCGCCAGCAGCCGGGCAGACCGGAGCTCCTACAATGAGCAGTTCTTC
CDR3: CASSRADRSSYNEQFF

D: NA
V: TRBV20-1
J: TRBJ1-4
size: NA
DNA: TGCAGTGCTAGCCCCACCAGTTGGGAAGGCGAAAAACTGTTTTTT
CDR3: CSASPTSWEGEKLFF